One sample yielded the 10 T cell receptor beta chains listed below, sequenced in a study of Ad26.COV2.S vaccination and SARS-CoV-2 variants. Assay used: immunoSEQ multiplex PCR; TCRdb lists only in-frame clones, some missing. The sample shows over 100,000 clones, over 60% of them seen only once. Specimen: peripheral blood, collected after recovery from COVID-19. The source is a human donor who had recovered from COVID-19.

CDR3 amino acids: CASSQGRSGNSPLHF. Here the CDR3 DNA reads TGTGCCAGTAGTCAGGGGCGCTCCGGAAATTCACCCCTCCACTTT. The chain employs TRBV19 and TRBJ1-6; TRBD1 is a possible D gene (6 bases). The CDR3 spans 15 residues. CDR1 and CDR2 from the germline V gene are LNHDA and SQIVND (reference sequence). The V end lost 5 bases, the J end lost 7 bases, and 15 bases lay between the germline ends.

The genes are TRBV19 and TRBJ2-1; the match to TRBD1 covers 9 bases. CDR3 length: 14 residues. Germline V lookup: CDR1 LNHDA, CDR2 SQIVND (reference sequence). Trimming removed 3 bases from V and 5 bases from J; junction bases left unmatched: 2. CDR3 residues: CASSIRQGDNEQFF. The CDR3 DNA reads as TGTGCCAGTAGTATTAGACAGGGGGACAATGAGCAGTTCTTC.

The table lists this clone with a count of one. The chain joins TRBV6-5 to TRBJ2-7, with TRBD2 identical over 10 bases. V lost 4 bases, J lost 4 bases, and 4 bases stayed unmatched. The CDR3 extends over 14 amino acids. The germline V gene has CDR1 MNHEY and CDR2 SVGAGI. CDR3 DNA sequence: TGTGCCAGCAGTTTCAGCGGGGGGGTGTACGAGCAGTACTTC. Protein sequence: CASSFSGGVYEQYF.

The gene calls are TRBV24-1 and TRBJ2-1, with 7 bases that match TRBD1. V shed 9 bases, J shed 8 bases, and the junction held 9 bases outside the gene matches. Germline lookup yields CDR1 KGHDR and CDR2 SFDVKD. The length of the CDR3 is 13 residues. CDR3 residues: CATLNDRADEQFF. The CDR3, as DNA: TGTGCCACCTTAAATGACAGGGCGGATGAGCAGTTCTTC.

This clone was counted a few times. This CDR3 reads CASSGLGQGRGLGYNEQFF. The CDR3 bases are TGTGCCAGCAGTGGGCTGGGACAGGGAAGAGGGTTAGGCTACAATGAGCAGTTCTTC. The chain uses TRBV2 and TRBJ2-1; 9 bases line up with TRBD1. The CDR3 is made up of 19 amino acids. Germline-derived CDR1 and CDR2 are SNHLY and FYNNEI. Trimming removed 4 bases from V and 3 bases from J; junction bases left unmatched: 16. Full variable domain (rest looked up from reference TRBV2 and TRBJ2-1): EPEVTQTPSHQVTQMGQEVILRCVPISNHLYFYWYRQILGQKVEFLVSFYNNEISEKSEIFDDQFSVERPDGSNFTLKIRSTKLEDSAMYFCASSGLGQGRGLGYNEQFFGPGTRLTVL.

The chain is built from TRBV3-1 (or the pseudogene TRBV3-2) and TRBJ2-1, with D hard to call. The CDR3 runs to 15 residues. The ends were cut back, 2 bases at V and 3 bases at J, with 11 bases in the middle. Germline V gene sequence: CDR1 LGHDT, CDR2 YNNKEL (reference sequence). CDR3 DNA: TGTGCCAGCAGCCAACTCCGGGCCTTCTACAATGAGCAGTTCTTC. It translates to CASSQLRAFYNEQFF.

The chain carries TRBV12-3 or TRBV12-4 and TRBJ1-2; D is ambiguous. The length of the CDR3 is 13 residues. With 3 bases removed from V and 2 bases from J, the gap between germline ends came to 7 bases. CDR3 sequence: CASSFAANYGYTF. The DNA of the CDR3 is TGTGCCAGCAGTTTCGCGGCAAACTATGGCTACACCTTC.

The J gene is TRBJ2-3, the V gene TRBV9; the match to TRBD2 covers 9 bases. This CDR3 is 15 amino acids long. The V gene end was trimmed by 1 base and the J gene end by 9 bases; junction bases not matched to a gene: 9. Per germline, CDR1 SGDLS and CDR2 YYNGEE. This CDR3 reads CASSVLGGGAETQYF. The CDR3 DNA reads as TGTGCCAGCAGCGTACTGGGCGGGGGGGCGGAAACGCAGTATTTT.

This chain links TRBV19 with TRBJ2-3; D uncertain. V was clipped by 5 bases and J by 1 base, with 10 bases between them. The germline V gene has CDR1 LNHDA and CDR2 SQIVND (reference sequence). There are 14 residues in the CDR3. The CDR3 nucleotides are TGTGCCAGTAGTTATCTTAAGGGCACAGATACGCAGTATTTT. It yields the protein CASSYLKGTDTQYF.

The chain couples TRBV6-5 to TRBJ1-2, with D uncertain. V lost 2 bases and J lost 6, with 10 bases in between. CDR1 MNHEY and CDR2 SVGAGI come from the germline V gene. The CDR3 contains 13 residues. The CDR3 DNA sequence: TGTGCCAGCAGTTACACGGGGAGTAATGGCTACACCTTC. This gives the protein CASSYTGSNGYTF.